The 17 T cell receptor beta chains below all came from one sample that was sequenced in a study of T-cell reconstitution after alpha-beta-depleted transplantation in children. This sample's TCRbeta library carried unique molecular identifier barcodes. One entry per CDR3 protein, called by TCRdb with MiXCR from the PCR reads. Of over 70,000 distinct CDR3 sequences detected, roughly 8.4% appear once; the ten largest clones hold roughly 6.9%. The source material was PBMCs from the stem cell graft donor, sampled from the stem cell graft. The origin of the receptors is a human donor who donated a stem cell graft to a child with congenital amegakaryocytic thrombocytopenia.

There are many counts of this clonotype. The V and J genes are TRBV20-1 and TRBJ2-2, with D unresolved. This CDR3 contains 11 residues. Germline CDR1 and CDR2: DFQATT and SNEGSKA (reference sequence). V was shortened by 1 base and J by 9 bases, with 6 bases between the two germline ends. As DNA, the CDR3 is TGCAGTGCTAGAGTGGCCAGGGAGCTGTTTTTT. Residues: CSARVARELFF.

This clonotype was detected ten times or more. This rearrangement joins TRBV20-1 to TRBJ1-2; TRBD1 might be the D (5 bases). The germline gives CDR1 DFQATT, CDR2 SNEGSKA (reference sequence). The CDR3 is made up of 15 amino acids. V lost 0 bases to trimming and J lost 2 bases, with 13 bases between them. CDR3 nucleotide sequence: TGCAGTGCTAGAGATGGCCGGGACCGCAACTATGGCTACACCTTC. Amino acid sequence: CSARDGRDRNYGYTF.

This clonotype occurred many times. The J gene is TRBJ1-6, the V gene TRBV2; D unclear. This CDR3 is built from 13 residues. In germline, CDR1 is SNHLY, CDR2 FYNNEI. The ends were cut back, 10 bases at V and 3 bases at J, with 10 bases in the middle. The DNA of the CDR3 is TGTGCCACTCAGTCGGACTATAATTCACCCCTCCACTTT. Encoded protein: CATQSDYNSPLHF.

The table lists this clonotype with many counts. V is TRBV29-1 and J is TRBJ2-7; 7 bases align to TRBD1. Germline values: CDR1 SQVTM, CDR2 ANQGSEA. CDR3 length equals 14 residues. V lost 5 bases to trimming and J lost 2 bases; unmatched junction nucleotides: 9. The CDR3 here is CSVYRQGEAYEQYF. DNA of the CDR3: TGCAGCGTTTACCGACAGGGTGAGGCCTACGAGCAGTACTTC.

This clonotype was recorded many times. Here the CDR3 reads CATSDPQYNEQFF. CDR3 nucleotides: TGTGCCACCAGTGACCCACAATACAATGAGCAGTTCTTC. The chain carries TRBV24-1 and TRBJ2-1; D gene ambiguous. In germline, CDR1 is KGHDR, CDR2 SFDVKD. This CDR3 is 13 amino acids long. V was cut by 4 bases and J by 4 bases, with 7 bases left in between.

This clonotype appeared many times. This sequence joins TRBV6-5 and TRBJ2-7; 9 bases agree with TRBD1. The CDR3 sequence is 15 residues long. Germline V gene lookup returns CDR1 MNHEY and CDR2 SVGAGI. J was trimmed by 3 bases and V by 3 bases; bases with no gene match: 6. The CDR3 bases are TGTGCCAGCAGTTATGCGGACAGGGGTCGCTACGAGCAGTACTTC. Its protein is CASSYADRGRYEQYF.

This clonotype was counted at least ten times. This chain links TRBV20-1 with TRBJ2-1; D is perhaps TRBD1 or TRBD2 (5 bases each). The CDR3 is made up of 15 amino acids. Germline V gene sequence: CDR1 DFQATT, CDR2 SNEGSKA (reference sequence). The V gene lost 6 bases and the J gene lost 6 bases, with 21 bases spanning the gap. The CDR3 DNA sequence: TGCAGTGCCCCAAACGCGGTGGGGGTAGGCAATGAGCAGTTCTTC. It yields the protein CSAPNAVGVGNEQFF.

This clonotype has at least ten counts. This chain connects TRBV20-1 to TRBJ1-5, with 9 bases that match TRBD1. CDR3 length equals 16 residues. Germline V gene sequence: CDR1 DFQATT, CDR2 SNEGSKA (reference sequence). V dropped 4 bases and J dropped 5; count of bases not matched to a gene: 12. The CDR3 DNA follows: TGCAGTGCTATAGCCCCCAGGGGGACAGGGTATCAGCCCCAGCATTTT. Its translation: CSAIAPRGTGYQPQHF.

This clonotype was seen at least ten times. V usage is TRBV5-5 and J usage is TRBJ1-4; D remains ambiguous. V lost 3 bases and J 6 bases, leaving 6 bases between the germline ends. Germline V gene lookup returns CDR1 SGHKS and CDR2 YYEKEE (reference sequence). The CDR3 is 12 residues long. The CDR3 nucleotides are TGTGCCAGCAGCTCGTTGGATGAAAAACTGTTTTTT. It codes for CASSSLDEKLFF.

This clonotype was observed at least ten times. CDR3 sequence reads: CASSQDMVWTSTDTQYF. Here the CDR3 DNA reads TGTGCCAGCAGCCAAGATATGGTCTGGACTAGCACAGATACGCAGTATTTT. The J gene is TRBJ2-3, the V gene TRBV14; D perhaps matches TRBD2 (5 bases). V was pared by 0 bases and J by 0 bases, with 13 bases between. The V gene's germline CDR1 is SGHDN and CDR2 FVKESK. This CDR3 has 17 residues.

This clonotype has a handful of counts. The V gene is TRBV5-1, the J gene TRBJ2-7, with 10 nucleotides matching TRBD1. This CDR3 contains 18 residues. The J segment lost 3 bases and the V segment lost 2 bases, leaving 14 bases of the junction unmatched. Germline assignment: CDR1 SGHRS and CDR2 YFSETQ. The CDR3 is CASSFGLSRDRGYYEQYF. CDR3 sequence (DNA): TGCGCCAGCAGCTTCGGACTATCTCGGGACAGGGGATACTACGAGCAGTACTTC. The complete variable domain, with remaining parts taken from reference TRBV5-1 and TRBJ2-7, reads KAGVTQTPRYLIKTRGQQVTLSCSPISGHRSVSWYQQTPGQGLQFLFEYFSETQRNKGNFPGRFSGRQFSNSRSEMNVSTLELGDSALYLCASSFGLSRDRGYYEQYFGPGTRLTVT.

This clonotype was counted ten times or more. J is TRBJ2-7 and V is TRBV18, with D maybe TRBD1 (6 bases). CDR1 and CDR2 from the germline V gene are KGHSH and LQKENI. There are 16 residues in the CDR3. V was shortened by 3 bases and J by 0 bases, with 15 bases between the two germline ends. The CDR3 DNA reads as TGTGCCAGCTCACCTTCCGGACAGTCCTTCTCCTACGAGCAGTACTTC. Translated, it gives CASSPSGQSFSYEQYF.

This clonotype was observed a handful of times. This could be a read error, since a much larger clone is one nucleotide away. J is TRBJ2-5 and V is TRBV5-4, with 10 bases matching TRBD1. The CDR3 runs 16 residues. Germline-derived CDR1 and CDR2 are SGHNT and YYREEE (reference sequence). The CDR3 DNA reads TGTGCCAGCAGCGATGACAGGGGGCGAGGAGAAGAGATCCAGTACTTC. This encodes CASSDDRGRGEEIQYF.

This clonotype was observed at least ten times. The chain employs TRBV6-1 and TRBJ1-2, with TRBD1 matching over 7 bases. This CDR3 has 14 residues. The germline V gene has CDR1 MNHNS and CDR2 SASEGT. Losses at the gene ends were 1 base for V and 8 bases for J; bases not matched to a gene: 7. CDR3 nucleotide sequence: TGTGCCAGCAGTGAAGTTCAGGGGGAGGAAGGCTACACCTTC. Translating gives CASSEVQGEEGYTF.

The sample holds a few counts of this clonotype. The chain couples TRBV20-1 to TRBJ2-2; 11 nucleotides line up with TRBD2. V was clipped by 5 bases and J by 5 bases; unmatched bases: 7. The CDR3 runs 15 residues. Looked up from germline, CDR1 is DFQATT and CDR2 is SNEGSKA (reference sequence). Here the CDR3 DNA reads TGCAGTGCTGATAACAGACTAGCGGGGACCGGGGAGCTGTTTTTT. Translated, it gives CSADNRLAGTGELFF.

In this sample, this clonotype turned up many times. The chain employs TRBV24-1 and TRBJ2-4; D uncertain. There are 14 residues in the CDR3. The germline CDR1 and CDR2 sequences are KGHDR and SFDVKD. With 9 bases removed from V and 8 bases from J, the gap between germline ends came to 19 bases. The CDR3: CATGESGPKDIQYF. The CDR3 DNA sequence: TGTGCCACCGGGGAATCCGGACCTAAGGACATTCAGTACTTC.

Comments on this clonotype: A much larger clonotype is one base distant, so this may be a read error. This likely comes from a read error, as the CDR3 has no conserved phenylalanine or tryptophan at its end. The chain is built from TRBV12-3 or TRBV12-4 and TRBJ1-2; D possibly corresponds to TRBD1 (6 bases). Trimming shortened V by 6 bases and J by 5 bases, and 13 bases separated the two germline ends. This CDR3 contains 13 residues. This CDR3 reads CASSPQGRYGYTL. As DNA, the CDR3 is TGTGCCAGCAGCCCTCAGGGGCGTTATGGCTACACCTTG.